The rows below give T cell receptor beta chains drawn from one sample of a study of blood T cells in healthy people across ages. TCRdb analysed the 5' RACE reads with MiXCR anew, one entry per CDR3 protein. The sample consists of 850,000 to 1,300,000 distinct CDR3 sequences, 35% to 50% of them appearing once. Sequenced sample: blood. These receptors all stem from a woman aged 60-75 years in good health. The CDR3 runs from the conserved cysteine through the conserved F or W. D genes are given only for firm matches. Where a row states a size, it is once, few, many or the class of an expanded clone; other rows omit it.

j_call v_call d_call clone_size cdr3_aa cdr3_nt
TRBJ2-4 TRBV21-1 . . CASSKASREIGDIQYF TGTGCCAGCAGCAAAGCCTCTCGGGAAATCGGTGACATTCAGTACTTC
TRBJ1-2 TRBV14 . . CASSQDWTDYGYTF TGTGCCAGCAGCCAAGATTGGACGGACTATGGCTACACCTTC
TRBJ1-5 TRBV15 . . CATSRDTSLNQPQHF TGTGCCACCAGCAGAGATACATCATTAAATCAGCCCCAGCATTTT
TRBJ2-3 TRBV10-3 . . CAITADTDTQYF TGTGCCATCACGGCGGATACAGATACGCAGTATTTT
TRBJ2-1 TRBV28 TRBD2 . CASSLTSGKVEQFF TGTGCCAGCAGTTTAACTAGCGGGAAGGTTGAGCAGTTCTTC
TRBJ2-1 TRBV11-2 TRBD1 few CASSPYRGPSSYNEQFF TGTGCCAGCAGCCCCTACAGGGGCCCTAGCTCCTACAATGAGCAGTTCTTC
TRBJ2-3 TRBV11-2 . . CASSRLVSLDTQYF TGTGCCAGCAGTCGTTTAGTTTCTCTCGATACGCAGTATTTT
TRBJ2-5 TRBV4-3 . many CASSQDWASPQETQYF TGCGCCAGCAGCCAAGATTGGGCAAGCCCCCAAGAGACCCAGTACTTC
TRBJ2-1 TRBV6-4 . once CASSDYSRRWNEQFF TGTGCCAGCAGTGACTATAGCCGACGGTGGAATGAGCAGTTCTTC
TRBJ2-7 TRBV4-1 TRBD1 few CASSHGTGSHEQYF TGCGCCAGCAGCCACGGGACAGGGTCACACGAGCAGTACTTC
TRBJ2-1 TRBV20-1 TRBD2 many CSALGLAGINEQFF TGCAGTGCTCTCGGACTAGCGGGTATAAATGAGCAGTTCTTC
TRBJ2-7 TRBV6-5 TRBD2 few CASSYLTASGNSYEQYF TGTGCCAGCAGTTACCTGACTGCTAGCGGGAACTCCTACGAGCAGTACTTC
TRBJ2-5 TRBV25-1 . . CASSDISSSRVETQYF TGTGCCAGCAGTGACATTTCCTCGTCCCGTGTTGAGACCCAGTACTTC
TRBJ2-1 TRBV10-3 TRBD2 few CAISDPGLAGADEQFF TGTGCCATCAGCGACCCGGGACTAGCGGGAGCTGATGAGCAGTTCTTC
TRBJ1-5 TRBV20-1 . . CSALERRGNQPQHF TGCAGTGCTCTTGAACGGAGGGGCAATCAGCCCCAGCATTTT
TRBJ1-6 TRBV20-1 . few CSARKQGLPYNSPLHF TGCAGTGCTAGGAAGCAGGGGCTCCCCTATAATTCACCCCTCCACTTT
TRBJ2-3 TRBV12-3/TRBV12-4 . . CASSPCRGGADTQYF TGTGCCAGCAGTCCGTGCAGGGGGGGGGCAGATACGCAGTATTTT
TRBJ2-1 TRBV9 . few CASSVDPGSSYNEQFF TGTGCCAGCAGCGTAGATCCGGGAAGCTCCTACAATGAGCAGTTCTTC
TRBJ2-5 TRBV6-5 TRBD2 once CASTYGGARLLRETQYF TGTGCCAGCACTTACGGGGGGGCGCGCCTTCTCCGGGAGACCCAGTACTTC
TRBJ2-7 TRBV3-1 TRBD2 . CASSQTSGRRYEQYF TGTGCCAGCAGCCAGACTAGCGGGAGGCGCTACGAGCAGTACTTC
TRBJ2-7 TRBV10-1 . many CASRPYNLDFTGCCEQYF TGCGCCAGCAGGCCATACAATTTAGACTTCACCGGCTGTTGCGAGCAGTACTTC
TRBJ2-3 TRBV6-5 . few CASRRDGTDTQYF TGTGCCAGCAGAAGGGACGGCACAGATACGCAGTATTTT
TRBJ2-7 TRBV20-1 . . CSAKGAGSSYEQYF TGCAGTGCAAAAGGGGCAGGGAGTTCCTACGAGCAGTACTTC
TRBJ2-4 TRBV14 . . CASSGGHGGSKNIQYF TGTGCCAGCAGCGGGGGGCATGGGGGCTCCAAAAACATTCAGTACTTC
TRBJ1-2 TRBV27 TRBD1 . CASSSQGTGGNYGYTF TGTGCCAGCAGTTCCCAAGGAACAGGGGGCAACTATGGCTACACCTTC
TRBJ2-2 TRBV2 . . CASSETLGGELFF TGTGCCAGCAGTGAAACTCTGGGAGGGGAGCTGTTTTTT
TRBJ2-1 TRBV24-1 TRBD2 . CATSDSPGLAFRNEQFF TGTGCCACCAGTGACTCTCCGGGACTAGCATTTAGAAATGAGCAGTTCTTC
TRBJ2-5 TRBV12-3/TRBV12-4 . few CASSFLMRQAETQYF TGTGCCAGCAGTTTTTTAATGCGGCAGGCAGAGACCCAGTACTTC
TRBJ2-7 TRBV6-5 . . CASSRDLNLEQYF TGTGCCAGCAGTCGGGACTTGAATCTCGAGCAGTACTTC
TRBJ1-2 TRBV3-1 . few CASSHSAGLEYGYTF TGTGCCAGCAGCCATTCGGCAGGGTTGGAGTATGGCTACACCTTC
TRBJ2-6 TRBV27 . . CASRSWIIAGANVLTF TGTGCCAGCAGGTCATGGATTATAGCCGGGGCCAACGTCCTGACTTTC
TRBJ2-3 TRBV5-1 . . CASKIYGTTDTQYF TGCGCCAGCAAAATTTACGGGACCACAGATACGCAGTATTTT
TRBJ2-7 TRBV15 . . CATSRDTTYEQYF TGTGCCACCAGCAGAGATACGACCTACGAGCAGTACTTC
TRBJ1-6 TRBV6-6 . few CASSSVENSPLHF TGTGCCAGCAGTTCAGTAGAGAATTCACCCCTCCACTTT
TRBJ2-5 TRBV29-1 TRBD2 many CSVELTSGETQYF TGCAGCGTTGAACTTACTAGCGGAGAGACCCAGTACTTC
TRBJ2-1 TRBV6-5 TRBD2 few CASSYSVLAGEKINEQFF TGTGCCAGCAGTTACTCGGTCCTAGCGGGAGAAAAAATCAATGAGCAGTTCTTC
TRBJ2-7 TRBV27 TRBD2 . CASSLSLAGITNKQYF TGTGCCAGCAGTTTATCCCTAGCGGGCATAACCAACAAGCAGTACTTC
TRBJ2-1 TRBV7-7 TRBD2 few CASSLGSGRAEQFF TGTGCCAGCAGCTTAGGAAGCGGGAGGGCCGAGCAGTTCTTC
TRBJ2-2 TRBV5-1 TRBD1 . CASSTGQGGTGELFF TGCGCCAGCAGCACAGGACAGGGTGGAACCGGGGAGCTGTTTTTT
TRBJ2-2 TRBV6-5 . . CASSAVNTGELFF TGTGCCAGCAGTGCGGTGAACACCGGGGAGCTGTTTTTT
TRBJ1-1 TRBV5-5 . . CASSFTGSNTEAFF TGTGCCAGCAGCTTCACAGGGAGTAACACTGAAGCTTTCTTT